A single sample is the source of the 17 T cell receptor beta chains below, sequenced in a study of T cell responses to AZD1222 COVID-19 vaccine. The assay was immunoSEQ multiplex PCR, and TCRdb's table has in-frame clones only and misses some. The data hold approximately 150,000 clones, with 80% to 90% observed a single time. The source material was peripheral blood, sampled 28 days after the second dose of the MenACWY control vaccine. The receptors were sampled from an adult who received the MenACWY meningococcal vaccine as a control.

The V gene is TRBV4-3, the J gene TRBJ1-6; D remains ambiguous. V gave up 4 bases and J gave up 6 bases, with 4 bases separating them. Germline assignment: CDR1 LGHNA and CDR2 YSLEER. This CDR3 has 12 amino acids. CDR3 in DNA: TGCGCCAGCAGCCGAAGTAATTCACCCCTCCACTTT. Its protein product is CASSRSNSPLHF.

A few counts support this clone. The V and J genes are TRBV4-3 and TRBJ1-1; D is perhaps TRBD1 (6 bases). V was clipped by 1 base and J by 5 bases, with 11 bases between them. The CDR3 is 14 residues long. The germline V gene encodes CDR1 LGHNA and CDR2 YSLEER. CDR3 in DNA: TGCGCCAGCAGCCAAGGGCAGGGGACGACTGAAGCTTTCTTT. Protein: CASSQGQGTTEAFF.

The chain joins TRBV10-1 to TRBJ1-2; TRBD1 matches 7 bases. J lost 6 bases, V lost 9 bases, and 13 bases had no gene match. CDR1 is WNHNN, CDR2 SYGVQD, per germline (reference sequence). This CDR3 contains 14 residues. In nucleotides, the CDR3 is TGCGCCAGTCCCTCCGGACAGGAAGGGAATGGCTACACCTTC. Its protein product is CASPSGQEGNGYTF.

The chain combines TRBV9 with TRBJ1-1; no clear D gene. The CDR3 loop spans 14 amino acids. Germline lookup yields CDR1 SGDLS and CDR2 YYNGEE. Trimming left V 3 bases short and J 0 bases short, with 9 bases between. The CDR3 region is CASSAWPMNTEAFF. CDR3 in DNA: TGTGCCAGCAGCGCGTGGCCCATGAACACTGAAGCTTTCTTT.

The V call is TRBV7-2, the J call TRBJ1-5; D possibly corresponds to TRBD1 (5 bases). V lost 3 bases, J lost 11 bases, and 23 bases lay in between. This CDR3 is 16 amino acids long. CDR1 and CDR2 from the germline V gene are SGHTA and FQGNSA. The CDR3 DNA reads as TGTGCCAGCAGCTTTGGCCTTACCAGGAGGGGTGAGGCCCAGCATTTT. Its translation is CASSFGLTRRGEAQHF.

CDR3 amino acids: CASSSRGMMNTEAFF. As DNA, the CDR3 is TGTGCCAGCAGTTCACGGGGGATGATGAACACTGAAGCTTTCTTT. This chain joins TRBV6-5 and TRBJ1-1; TRBD1 might be the D (5 bases). CDR1 is MNHEY and CDR2 is SVGAGI in the germline V gene. The V end was cut by 4 bases, the J end by 0 bases, with 12 bases between. The CDR3 consists of 15 residues.

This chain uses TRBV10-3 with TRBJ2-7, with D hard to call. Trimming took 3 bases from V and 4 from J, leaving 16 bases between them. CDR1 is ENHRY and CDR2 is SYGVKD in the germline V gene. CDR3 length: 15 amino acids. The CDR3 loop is CAISDRRNFTYEQYF. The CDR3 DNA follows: TGTGCCATCAGTGACCGGCGGAATTTTACTTACGAGCAGTACTTC.

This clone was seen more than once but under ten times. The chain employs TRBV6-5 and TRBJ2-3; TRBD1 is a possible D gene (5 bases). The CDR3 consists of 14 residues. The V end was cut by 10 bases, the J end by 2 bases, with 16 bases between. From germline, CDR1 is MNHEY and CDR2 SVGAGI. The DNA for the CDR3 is TGTGCCACCCAGTTGGGGCGGTTCACAGATACGCAGTATTTT. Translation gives CATQLGRFTDTQYF.

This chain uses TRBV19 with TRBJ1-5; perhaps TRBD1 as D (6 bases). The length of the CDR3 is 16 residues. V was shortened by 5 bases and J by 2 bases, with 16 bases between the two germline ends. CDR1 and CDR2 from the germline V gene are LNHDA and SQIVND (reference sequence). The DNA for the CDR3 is TGTGCCAGTAGTTGGCAAACAGGGCCTCGCAATCAGCCCCAGCATTTT. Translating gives CASSWQTGPRNQPQHF.

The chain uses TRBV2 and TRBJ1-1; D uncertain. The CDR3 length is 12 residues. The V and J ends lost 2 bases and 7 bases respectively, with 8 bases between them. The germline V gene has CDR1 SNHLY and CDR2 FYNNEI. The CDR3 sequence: CASSEKRVEAFF. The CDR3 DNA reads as TGTGCCAGCAGTGAAAAGAGAGTTGAAGCTTTCTTT.

CDR3 in DNA: TGTGCCAGCAACTTCTTACCGGGACAGGGGAATCAGCCCCAGCATTTT. Protein sequence: CASNFLPGQGNQPQHF. The chain has TRBV19 and TRBJ1-5; TRBD1 agrees at 10 bases. There are 16 residues in the CDR3. V lost 9 bases, J lost 4 bases, and 12 bases stayed unmatched. Germline-derived CDR1 and CDR2 are LNHDA and SQIVND (reference sequence). The complete variable domain, with remaining parts taken from reference TRBV19 and TRBJ1-5, reads DGGITQSPKYLFRKEGQNVTLSCEQNLNHDAMYWYRQDPGQGLRLIYYSQIVNDFQKGDIAEGYSVSREKKESFPLTVTSAQKNPTAFYLCASNFLPGQGNQPQHFGDGTRLSIL.

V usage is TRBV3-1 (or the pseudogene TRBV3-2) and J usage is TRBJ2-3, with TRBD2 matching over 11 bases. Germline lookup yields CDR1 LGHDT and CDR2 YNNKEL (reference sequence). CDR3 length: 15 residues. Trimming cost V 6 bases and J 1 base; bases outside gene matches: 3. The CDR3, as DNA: TGTGCCAGCAGTCAACTAGCGGGAGGCACAGATACGCAGTATTTT. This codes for CASSQLAGGTDTQYF.

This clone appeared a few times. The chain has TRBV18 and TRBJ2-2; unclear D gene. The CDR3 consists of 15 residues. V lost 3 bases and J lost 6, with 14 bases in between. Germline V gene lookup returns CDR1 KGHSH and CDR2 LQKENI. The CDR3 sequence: CASSPDKGYAGELFF. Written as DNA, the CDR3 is TGTGCCAGCTCACCGGATAAGGGCTACGCCGGGGAGCTGTTTTTT.

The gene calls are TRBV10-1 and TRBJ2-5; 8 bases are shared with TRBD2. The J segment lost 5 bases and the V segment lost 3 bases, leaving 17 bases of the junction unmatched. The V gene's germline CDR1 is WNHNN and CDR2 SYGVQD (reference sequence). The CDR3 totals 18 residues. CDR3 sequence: CASSDRSGRNENSETQYF. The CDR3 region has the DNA TGCGCCAGCAGTGATAGGAGCGGGAGAAATGAGAATTCGGAGACCCAGTACTTC.

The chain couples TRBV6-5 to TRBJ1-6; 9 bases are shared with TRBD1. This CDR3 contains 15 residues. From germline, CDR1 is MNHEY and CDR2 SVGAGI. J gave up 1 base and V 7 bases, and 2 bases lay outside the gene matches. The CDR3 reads CASNDRGSYNSPLHF. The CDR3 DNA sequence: TGTGCCAGCAACGACAGGGGGTCCTATAATTCACCCCTCCACTTT.

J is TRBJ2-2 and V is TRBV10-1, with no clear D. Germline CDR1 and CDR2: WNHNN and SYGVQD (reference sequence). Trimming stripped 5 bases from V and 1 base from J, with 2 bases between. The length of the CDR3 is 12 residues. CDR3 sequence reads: CASSQNTGELFF. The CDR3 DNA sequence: TGCGCCAGCAGTCAGAACACCGGGGAGCTGTTTTTT.

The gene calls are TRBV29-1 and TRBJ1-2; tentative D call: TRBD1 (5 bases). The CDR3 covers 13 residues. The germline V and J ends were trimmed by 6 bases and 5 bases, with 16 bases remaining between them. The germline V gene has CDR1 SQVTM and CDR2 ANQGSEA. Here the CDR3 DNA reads TGCAGCGTCCGACCAGCTGGGGGGTATGGCTACACCTTC. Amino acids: CSVRPAGGYGYTF.